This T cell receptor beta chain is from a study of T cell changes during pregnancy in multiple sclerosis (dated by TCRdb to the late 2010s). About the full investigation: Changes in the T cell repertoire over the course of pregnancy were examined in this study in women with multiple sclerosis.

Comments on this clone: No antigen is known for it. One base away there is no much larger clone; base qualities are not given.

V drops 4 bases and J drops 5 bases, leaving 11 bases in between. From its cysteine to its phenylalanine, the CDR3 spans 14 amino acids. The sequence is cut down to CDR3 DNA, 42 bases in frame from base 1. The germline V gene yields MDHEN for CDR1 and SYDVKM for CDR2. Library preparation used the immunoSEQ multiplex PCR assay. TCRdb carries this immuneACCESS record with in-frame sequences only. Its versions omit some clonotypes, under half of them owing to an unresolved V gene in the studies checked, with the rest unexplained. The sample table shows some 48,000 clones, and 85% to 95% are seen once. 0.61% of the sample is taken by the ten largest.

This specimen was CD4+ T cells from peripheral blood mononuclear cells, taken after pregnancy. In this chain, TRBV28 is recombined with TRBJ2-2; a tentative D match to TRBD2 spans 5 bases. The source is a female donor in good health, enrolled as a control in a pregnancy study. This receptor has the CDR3 CASSSQRPTGELFF. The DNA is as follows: TGTGCCAGCAGTTCCCAGCGGCCTACCGGGGAGCTGTTTTTT.